The 19 T cell receptor beta chains presented below share a single source sample, sequenced in a study of identical twins. TCRdb ran MiXCR on the 5' RACE reads and lists one entry per CDR3 protein. Counted here are about 190,000 distinct CDR3 sequences, around 15% occurring once; the ten biggest clones make up 40%. The same data also went into a second study, on T cells expressing NK-cell markers.

The material sequenced was CD8+ T cells sorted from blood. Receptors originate from a woman between 18 and 29 years old in good health.

V usage is TRBV7-9 and J usage is TRBJ1-3; weak D call: TRBD1 (6 bases). Trimming stripped 1 base from V and 9 bases from J, with 16 bases between. This CDR3 region has 15 residues. Germline CDR1 is SEHNR and CDR2 is FQNEAQ (reference sequence). Written as DNA, the CDR3 is TGTGCCAGCAGCTTAGTACAGGGTTTTCGCTCCACCATATATTTT. It is translated as CASSLVQGFRSTIYF.

In nucleotides, the CDR3 is TGTGCCAGCAGCTTAGTGGCTAGCGGGGGGCCTTACACAGATACGCAGTATTTT. As protein: CASSLVASGGPYTDTQYF. This chain joins TRBV13 and TRBJ2-3, with TRBD2 matching over 11 bases. The CDR3 has 18 amino acids. CDR1 and CDR2 (germline): PRHDT, FYEKMQ (reference sequence). The V segment lost 1 base and the J segment 2 bases; nucleotides outside the gene matches: 8.

This chain connects TRBV9 to TRBJ1-2, with unresolved D. The CDR3 covers 12 residues. V was pared by 0 bases and J by 5 bases, with 5 bases between. From germline, CDR1 is SGDLS and CDR2 YYNGEE. DNA of the CDR3: TGTGCCAGCAGCGTAGGTCCGTATGGCTACACCTTC. Amino acids: CASSVGPYGYTF.

The rearrangement uses TRBV7-9 and TRBJ2-1; a weak D match, TRBD1 (5 bases). The V end lost 4 bases, the J end lost 10 bases, and 8 bases lay between the germline ends. Germline CDR1 SEHNR, CDR2 FQNEAQ (reference sequence). The CDR3 extends over 11 amino acids. Here the CDR3 reads CASSSRTEQFF. The CDR3 DNA follows: TGTGCCAGCAGCTCACGGACAGAGCAGTTCTTC.

This chain connects TRBV20-1 to TRBJ2-1; D unresolved. The germline V gene has CDR1 DFQATT and CDR2 SNEGSKA (reference sequence). The V end lost 0 bases, the J end lost 15 bases, and 18 bases lay between the germline ends. CDR3 size: 13 residues. In nucleotides, the CDR3 is TGCAGTGCTAGAGAAATGGAGTCGGCAGGAATGTTCTTC. The encoded protein is CSAREMESAGMFF.

The rearrangement uses TRBV20-1 and TRBJ1-6; 7 bases are shared with TRBD1. There are 13 residues in the CDR3. Germline assignment: CDR1 DFQATT and CDR2 SNEGSKA (reference sequence). The trim removed 5 bases at V and 7 bases at J, leaving 5 bases unmatched. The CDR3 is CSAPGQNNSPLHF. In DNA, the CDR3 is TGCAGTGCTCCGGGACAGAACAATTCACCCCTCCACTTT.

The rearrangement links TRBV19 to TRBJ2-7; D is possibly TRBD2 (5 bases). Germline values: CDR1 LNHDA, CDR2 SQIVND (reference sequence). The V gene lost 3 bases and the J gene lost 0 bases, with 9 bases spanning the gap. The CDR3 is 14 residues long. The CDR3 region is CASSINAGSYEQYF. The CDR3 DNA reads as TGTGCCAGTAGTATCAACGCGGGCTCCTACGAGCAGTACTTC.

The gene calls are TRBV27 and TRBJ2-2; D remains ambiguous. Germline V gene sequence: CDR1 MNHEY, CDR2 SMNVEV (reference sequence). CDR3 length: 14 amino acids. V lost 1 base, J lost 8 bases, and 11 bases lay in between. As DNA, the CDR3 is TGTGCCAGCAGTTTATATGCCCAGCCAGGGGAGCTGTTTTTT. Protein sequence: CASSLYAQPGELFF.

This clonotype came up a few times. The V and J genes are TRBV12-3 or TRBV12-4 and TRBJ2-1; TRBD2 matches at 7 bases. This CDR3 has 12 amino acids. V shed 3 bases, J shed 14 bases, and the junction held 7 bases outside the gene matches. The CDR3 is CASSFKEAGEFF. The CDR3 nucleotides read TGTGCCAGCAGTTTTAAAGAGGCGGGGGAGTTCTTC.

The genes are TRBV27 and TRBJ2-7; a weak D match, TRBD2 (6 bases). CDR1 MNHEY and CDR2 SMNVEV come from the germline V gene (reference sequence). V shed 3 bases and J shed 2 bases, with 17 bases lying between them. This CDR3 is built from 16 residues. The CDR3, as DNA: TGTGCCAGCAGTTTGCGGCGGGATGGCGGCCCCTACGAGCAGTACTTC. Amino acids: CASSLRRDGGPYEQYF.

This clonotype has just a few counts. The chain joins TRBV7-9 to TRBJ2-7, with D perhaps matching TRBD1 (5 bases). Per germline, CDR1 SEHNR and CDR2 FQNEAQ (reference sequence). The length of the CDR3 is 15 residues. With 3 bases removed from V and 0 bases from J, the gap between germline ends came to 12 bases. CDR3 DNA: TGTGCCAGCAGCTTCCCAGACAGACCCTCCTACGAGCAGTACTTC. It specifies CASSFPDRPSYEQYF.

The chain combines TRBV11-2 with TRBJ2-7; possible D gene TRBD2, 5 bases. The germline V gene has CDR1 SGHAT and CDR2 FQNNGV. This CDR3 region has 13 residues. The V and J ends lost 3 bases and 1 base respectively, with 7 bases between them. CDR3 in DNA: TGTGCCAGCAGCTTTACTAGTTCCTACGAGCAGTACTTC. Translated, it gives CASSFTSSYEQYF.

The CDR3 loop is CASSLEGVHTDTQYF. The CDR3 nucleotides read TGTGCCAGCAGCTTAGAGGGGGTACACACAGATACGCAGTATTTT. V usage is TRBV11-2 and J usage is TRBJ2-3; tentatively, D is TRBD1 or TRBD2 (5 bases each). Germline loops: CDR1 SGHAT, CDR2 FQNNGV. CDR3 length: 15 amino acids. V lost 0 bases and J 2 bases, leaving 9 bases between the germline ends.

In this sample, this clonotype turned up a few times. The chain links TRBV27 to TRBJ2-1; D possibly corresponds to TRBD2 (6 bases). Germline lookup yields CDR1 MNHEY and CDR2 SMNVEV (reference sequence). Trimming took 7 bases from V and 8 from J, leaving 15 bases between them. The CDR3 consists of 13 residues. This CDR3 is CASKLARSDEQFF. CDR3 bases: TGTGCCAGCAAACTAGCTCGATCCGATGAGCAGTTCTTC.

Ten or more counts support this clonotype. This sequence joins TRBV10-2 and TRBJ1-5; D remains ambiguous. Trimming cost V 6 bases and J 0 bases, with 9 bases left between them. Germline CDR1 is WSHSY and CDR2 is SAAADI. The CDR3 covers 14 residues. This CDR3 reads CASSAGISNQPQHF. The CDR3 nucleotides read TGCGCCAGCAGCGCCGGGATTAGCAATCAGCCCCAGCATTTT.

This clonotype has more than one count but fewer than ten. The chain is built from TRBV12-5 and TRBJ2-7; no firm D call. Between the trimmed V and J ends, which lost 2 bases and 0 bases, there was a span of 11 bases. Germline V gene data show CDR1 as LGHNT and CDR2 as FRNRAP. CDR3 length equals 15 residues. The CDR3 DNA follows: TGTGCTAGTGGTTTGCTACCCGGCAGCTCCTACGAGCAGTACTTC. This translates into CASGLLPGSSYEQYF.

This clonotype was observed a few times. This rearrangement joins TRBV12-3 or TRBV12-4 to TRBJ2-7; 7 nucleotides align to TRBD2. The CDR3 runs to 16 residues. Losses at the gene ends were 0 bases for V and 2 bases for J; bases not matched to a gene: 7. The CDR3: CASSLAGGMRAYEQYF. The CDR3 nucleotides read TGTGCCAGCAGTTTAGCGGGGGGGATGAGGGCCTACGAGCAGTACTTC.

The CDR3 region is CASSPGAGAIYEQYF. The DNA for the CDR3 is TGTGCCAGCTCACCGGGTGCAGGGGCTATCTACGAGCAGTACTTC. The chain carries TRBV18 and TRBJ2-7; D possibly corresponds to TRBD1 (6 bases). CDR3 length: 15 residues. Germline V gene lookup returns CDR1 KGHSH and CDR2 LQKENI. Trimming took 3 bases from V and 3 from J, leaving 15 bases between them.

The chain links TRBV3-1 to TRBJ2-1; no firm D call. There are 14 residues in the CDR3. The ends were cut back, 0 bases at V and 7 bases at J, with 10 bases in the middle. CDR1 is LGHDT, CDR2 YNNKEL, per germline (reference sequence). The CDR3 region has the DNA TGTGCCAGCAGCCAAGATCCAGAGATAAATGAGCAGTTCTTC. Translated: CASSQDPEINEQFF.